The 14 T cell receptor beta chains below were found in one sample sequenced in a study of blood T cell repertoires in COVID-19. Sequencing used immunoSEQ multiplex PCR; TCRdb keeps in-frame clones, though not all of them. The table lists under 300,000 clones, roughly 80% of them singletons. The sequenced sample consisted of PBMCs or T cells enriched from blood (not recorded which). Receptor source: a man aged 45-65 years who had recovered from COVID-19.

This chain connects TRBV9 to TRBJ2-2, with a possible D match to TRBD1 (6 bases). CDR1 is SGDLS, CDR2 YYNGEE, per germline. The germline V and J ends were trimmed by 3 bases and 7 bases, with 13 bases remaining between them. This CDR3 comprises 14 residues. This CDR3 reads CASSADTGFGELFF. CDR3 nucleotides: TGTGCCAGCAGCGCAGACACAGGGTTCGGGGAGCTGTTTTTT.

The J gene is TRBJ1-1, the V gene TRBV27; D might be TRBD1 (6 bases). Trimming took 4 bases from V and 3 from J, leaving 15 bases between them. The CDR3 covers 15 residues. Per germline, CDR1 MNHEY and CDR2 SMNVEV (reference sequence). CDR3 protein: CASSSRGLKYTEAFF. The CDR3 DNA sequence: TGTGCCAGCAGTTCCAGGGGTTTGAAGTACACTGAAGCTTTCTTT.

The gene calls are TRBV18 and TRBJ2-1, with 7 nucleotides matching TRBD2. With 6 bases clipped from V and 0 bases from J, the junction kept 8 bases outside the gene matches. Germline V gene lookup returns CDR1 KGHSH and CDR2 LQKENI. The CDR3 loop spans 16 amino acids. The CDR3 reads CASSQSGTTSYNEQFF. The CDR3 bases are TGTGCCAGCTCTCAAAGCGGGACCACCTCCTACAATGAGCAGTTCTTC. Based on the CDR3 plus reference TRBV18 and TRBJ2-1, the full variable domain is NAGVMQNPRHLVRRRGQEARLRCSPMKGHSHVYWYRQLPEEGLKFMVYLQKENIIDESGMPKERFSAEFPKEGPSILRIQQVVRGDSAAYFCASSQSGTTSYNEQFFGPGTRLTVL.

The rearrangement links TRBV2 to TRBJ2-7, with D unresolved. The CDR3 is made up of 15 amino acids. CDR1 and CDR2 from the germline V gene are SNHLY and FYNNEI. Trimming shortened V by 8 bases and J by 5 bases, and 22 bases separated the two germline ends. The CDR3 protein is CASARPPDGWNEQYF. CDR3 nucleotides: TGTGCCAGCGCTAGACCCCCCGATGGTTGGAACGAGCAGTACTTC.

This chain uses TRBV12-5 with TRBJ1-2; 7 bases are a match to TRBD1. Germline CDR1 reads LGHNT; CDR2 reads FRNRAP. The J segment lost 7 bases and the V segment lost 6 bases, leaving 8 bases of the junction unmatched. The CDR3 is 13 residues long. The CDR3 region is CASGLDRASGYTF. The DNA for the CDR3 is TGTGCTAGTGGCCTAGACAGGGCTAGTGGCTACACCTTC.

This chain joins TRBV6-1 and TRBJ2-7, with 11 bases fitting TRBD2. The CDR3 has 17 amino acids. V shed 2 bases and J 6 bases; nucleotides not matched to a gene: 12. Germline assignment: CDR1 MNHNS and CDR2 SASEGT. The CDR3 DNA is TGTGCCAGCAGTGAATCGACTAGCGGGATTTACCCTCTCGAGCAGTACTTC. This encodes CASSESTSGIYPLEQYF.

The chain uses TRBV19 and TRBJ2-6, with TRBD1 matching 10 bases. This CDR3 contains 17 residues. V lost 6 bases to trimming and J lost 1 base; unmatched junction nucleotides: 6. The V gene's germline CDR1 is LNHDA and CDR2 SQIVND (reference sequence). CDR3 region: CASRLTGGGSGANVLTF. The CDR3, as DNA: TGTGCCAGTAGATTGACAGGGGGCGGGTCTGGGGCCAACGTCCTGACTTTC.

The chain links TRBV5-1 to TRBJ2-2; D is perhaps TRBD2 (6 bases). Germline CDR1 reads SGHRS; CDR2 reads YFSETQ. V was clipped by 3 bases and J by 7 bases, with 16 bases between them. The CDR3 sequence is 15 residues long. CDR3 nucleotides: TGCGCCAGCAGCTCGGGCCGGACGGAGGGCGGGGAGCTGTTTTTT. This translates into CASSSGRTEGGELFF.

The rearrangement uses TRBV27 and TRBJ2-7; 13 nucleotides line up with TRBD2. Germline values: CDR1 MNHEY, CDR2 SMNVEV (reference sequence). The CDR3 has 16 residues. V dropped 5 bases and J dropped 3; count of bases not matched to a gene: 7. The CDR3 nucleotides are TGTGCCAGCAGTCCACGACTAGCGGGAGGACTCTACGAGCAGTACTTC. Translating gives CASSPRLAGGLYEQYF.

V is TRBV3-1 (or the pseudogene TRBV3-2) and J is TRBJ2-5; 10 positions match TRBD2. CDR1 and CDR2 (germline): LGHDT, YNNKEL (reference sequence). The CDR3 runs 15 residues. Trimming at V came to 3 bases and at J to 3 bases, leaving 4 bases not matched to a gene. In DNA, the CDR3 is TGTGCCAGCAGCCATACCGGGACTAGCGAAGAGACCCAGTACTTC. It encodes CASSHTGTSEETQYF.

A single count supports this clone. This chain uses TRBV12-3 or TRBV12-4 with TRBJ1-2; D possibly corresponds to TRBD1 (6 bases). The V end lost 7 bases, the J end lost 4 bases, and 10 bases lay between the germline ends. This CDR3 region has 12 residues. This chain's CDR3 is CASTAGAYGYTF. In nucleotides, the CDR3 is TGTGCCAGCACCGCAGGGGCCTATGGCTACACCTTC.

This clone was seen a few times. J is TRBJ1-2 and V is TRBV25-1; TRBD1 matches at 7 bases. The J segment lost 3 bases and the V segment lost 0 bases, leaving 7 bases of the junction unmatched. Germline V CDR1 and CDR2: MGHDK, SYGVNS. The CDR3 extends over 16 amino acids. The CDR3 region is CASSEYGDRVYYGYTF. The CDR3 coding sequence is TGTGCCAGCAGTGAATACGGCGACAGGGTGTACTATGGCTACACCTTC.

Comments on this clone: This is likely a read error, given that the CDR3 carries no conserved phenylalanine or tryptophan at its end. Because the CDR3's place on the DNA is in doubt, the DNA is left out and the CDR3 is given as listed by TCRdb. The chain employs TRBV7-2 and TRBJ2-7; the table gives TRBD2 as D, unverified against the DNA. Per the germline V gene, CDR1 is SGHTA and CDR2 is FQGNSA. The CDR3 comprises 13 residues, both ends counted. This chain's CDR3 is CASSPGASGRIIA.

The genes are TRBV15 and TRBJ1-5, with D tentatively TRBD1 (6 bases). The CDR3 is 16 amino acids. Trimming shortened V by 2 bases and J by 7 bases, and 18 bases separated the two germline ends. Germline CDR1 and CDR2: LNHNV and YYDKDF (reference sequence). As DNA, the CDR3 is TGTGCCACCAGCAGATCCCGAGGGGGTGCGATACAGCCCCAGCATTTT. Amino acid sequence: CATSRSRGGAIQPQHF.